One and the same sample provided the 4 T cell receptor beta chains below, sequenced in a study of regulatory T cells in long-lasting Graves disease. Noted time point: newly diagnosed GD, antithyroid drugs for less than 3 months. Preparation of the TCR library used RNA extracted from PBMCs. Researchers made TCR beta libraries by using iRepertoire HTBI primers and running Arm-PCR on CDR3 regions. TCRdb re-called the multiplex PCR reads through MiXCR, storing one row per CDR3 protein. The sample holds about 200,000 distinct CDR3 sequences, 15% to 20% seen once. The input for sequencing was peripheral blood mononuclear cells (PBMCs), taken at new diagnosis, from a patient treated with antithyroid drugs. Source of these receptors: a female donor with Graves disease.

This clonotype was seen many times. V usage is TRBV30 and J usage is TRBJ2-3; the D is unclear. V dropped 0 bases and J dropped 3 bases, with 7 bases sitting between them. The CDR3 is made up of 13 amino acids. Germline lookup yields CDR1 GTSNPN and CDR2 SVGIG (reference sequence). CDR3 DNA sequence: TGTGCCTGGAGTGTACTAAGGACAGATACGCAGTATTTT. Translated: CAWSVLRTDTQYF. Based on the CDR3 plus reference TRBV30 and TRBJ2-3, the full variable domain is SQTIHQWPATLVQPVGSPLSLECTVEGTSNPNLYWYRQAAGRGLQLLFYSVGIGQISSEVPQNLSASRPQDRQFILSSKKLLLSDSGFYLCAWSVLRTDTQYFGPGTRLTVL.

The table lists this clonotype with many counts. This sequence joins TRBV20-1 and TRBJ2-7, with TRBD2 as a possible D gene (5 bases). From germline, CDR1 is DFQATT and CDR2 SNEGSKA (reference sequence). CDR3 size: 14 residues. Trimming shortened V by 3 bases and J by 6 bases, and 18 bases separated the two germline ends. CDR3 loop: CSASPPGYSSEQYF. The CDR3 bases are TGCAGTGCTAGCCCCCCGGGATATTCAAGCGAGCAGTACTTC.

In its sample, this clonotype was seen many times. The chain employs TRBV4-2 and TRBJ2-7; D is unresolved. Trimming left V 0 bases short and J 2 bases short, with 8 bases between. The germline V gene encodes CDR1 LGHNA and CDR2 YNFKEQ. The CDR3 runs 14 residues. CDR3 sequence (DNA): TGTGCCAGCAGCCAAGATCCCAGCGCCTACGAGCAGTACTTC. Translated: CASSQDPSAYEQYF.

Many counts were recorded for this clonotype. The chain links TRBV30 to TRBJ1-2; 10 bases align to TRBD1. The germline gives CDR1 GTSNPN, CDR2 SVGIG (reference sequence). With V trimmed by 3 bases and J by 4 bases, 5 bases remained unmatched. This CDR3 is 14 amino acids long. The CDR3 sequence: CAWSGTGALYGYTF. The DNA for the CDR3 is TGTGCCTGGAGCGGGACAGGGGCTCTCTATGGCTACACCTTC. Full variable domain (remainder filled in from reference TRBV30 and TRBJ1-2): SQTIHQWPATLVQPVGSPLSLECTVEGTSNPNLYWYRQAAGRGLQLLFYSVGIGQISSEVPQNLSASRPQDRQFILSSKKLLLSDSGFYLCAWSGTGALYGYTFGSGTRLTVV.